This entry lists 27 T cell receptor beta chains sequenced from one sample in a study of blood T cell repertoires in COVID-19. Only in-frame clones appear in the TCRdb table, and some are missing; sequencing was by immunoSEQ multiplex PCR. This sample yields about 200,000 clones, of which 90% to 95% are seen a single time; around 0.84% belongs to the top ten. Material: peripheral blood. These receptors were taken from a man aged 55 to 70 with COVID-19, enrolled during active disease.

J is TRBJ2-7 and V is TRBV6-6, with D perhaps TRBD2 (6 bases). The V and J ends lost 7 bases and 1 base respectively, with 11 bases between them. This CDR3 region has 13 residues. The germline CDR1 and CDR2 sequences are MNHNY and SVGAGI (reference sequence). CDR3 coding DNA: TGTGCCAGCACCCGCGGAGGGTCCTACGAGCAGTACTTC. Translating gives CASTRGGSYEQYF.

This clone was found once. The chain has TRBV18 and TRBJ1-6; 9 nucleotides agree with TRBD1. Germline values: CDR1 KGHSH, CDR2 LQKENI. The CDR3 extends over 13 amino acids. V shed 3 bases, J shed 13 bases, and the junction held 4 bases outside the gene matches. The CDR3 is CASSPDRGPPLHF. For the CDR3, the DNA is TGTGCCAGCTCACCGGACAGGGGACCTCCCCTCCACTTT.

The CDR3 DNA is TGTGCCAGCAGCCAAGTCGGGGGGAAGCAGTATTTT. Amino acid sequence: CASSQVGGKQYF. The V call is TRBV3-1 (or the pseudogene TRBV3-2), the J call TRBJ2-3, with 7 bases identical to TRBD2. Germline V gene sequence: CDR1 LGHDT, CDR2 YNNKEL (reference sequence). Losses at the gene ends were 1 base for V and 11 bases for J; bases not matched to a gene: 3. The CDR3 extends over 12 amino acids.

This rearrangement joins TRBV19 to TRBJ2-3; D is undetermined. The CDR3 covers 12 residues. Germline CDR1 LNHDA, CDR2 SQIVND (reference sequence). Trimming cost V 6 bases and J 4 bases, with 8 bases left between them. CDR3 protein: CASREPPDTQYF. The CDR3 DNA sequence: TGTGCCAGTAGGGAGCCTCCAGATACGCAGTATTTT.

The V and J genes are TRBV6-5 and TRBJ1-4; a weak D match, TRBD1 (5 bases). Per germline, CDR1 MNHEY and CDR2 SVGAGI. The V end lost 5 bases, the J end lost 10 bases, and 11 bases lay between the germline ends. This CDR3 comprises 12 residues. The CDR3 nucleotides are TGTGCCAGCAGTCCGGGGGGGGGAAAACTGTTTTTT. Its protein product is CASSPGGGKLFF.

This chain uses TRBV19 with TRBJ2-7, with D possibly being TRBD1 (6 bases). The CDR3 covers 13 residues. Germline values: CDR1 LNHDA, CDR2 SQIVND (reference sequence). The germline V and J ends were trimmed by 8 bases and 4 bases, with 15 bases remaining between them. In DNA, the CDR3 is TGTGCCAGTGCGTCGGGCAGGGGATACGAGCAGTACTTC. Protein sequence: CASASGRGYEQYF.

The V call is TRBV18, the J call TRBJ2-1, with 7 positions matching TRBD1. This CDR3 is 13 amino acids long. Germline CDR1 is KGHSH and CDR2 is LQKENI. Trimming cost V 3 bases and J 8 bases; bases outside gene matches: 4. CDR3 in DNA: TGTGCCAGCTCACCGGACAGGCAGTATGAGCAGTTCTTC. It translates to CASSPDRQYEQFF.

This clone is a singleton in its sample. CDR3 bases: TGTGCCAGCAGCCAGGCCTTTGGGACAGAATATTTT. Translation: CASSQAFGTEYF. The V gene is TRBV3-1 (or the pseudogene TRBV3-2), the J gene TRBJ1-3, with 7 bases fitting TRBD1. Germline CDR1 and CDR2: LGHDT and YNNKEL (reference sequence). CDR3 length: 12 amino acids. The ends lost 3 bases at V and 15 bases at J; junction bases unmatched: 8.

The rearrangement uses TRBV2 and TRBJ1-4; 7 bases are a match to TRBD1. This CDR3 has 15 amino acids. V lost 4 bases, J lost 3 bases, and 5 bases stayed unmatched. Germline V gives CDR1 SNHLY, CDR2 FYNNEI. CDR3 region: CASSVLGTANEKLFF. The CDR3 nucleotides read TGTGCCAGCAGTGTCCTGGGGACAGCTAATGAAAAACTGTTTTTT.

The V gene is TRBV28, the J gene TRBJ2-7; TRBD2 matches 8 bases. The trim removed 3 bases at V and 7 bases at J, leaving 11 bases unmatched. Germline-derived CDR1 and CDR2 are MDHEN and SYDVKM. The CDR3 is made up of 15 amino acids. CDR3: CASSLVAGLLGEQYF. The CDR3 region has the DNA TGTGCCAGCAGTTTGGTAGCGGGACTTCTTGGGGAGCAGTACTTC.

This chain connects TRBV19 to TRBJ2-7; no clear D gene. Germline V gene sequence: CDR1 LNHDA, CDR2 SQIVND (reference sequence). V was pared by 2 bases and J by 7 bases, with 9 bases between. This CDR3 comprises 12 residues. CDR3 in DNA: TGTGCCAGTAGTATAATTCCCGGGGAGCAGTACTTC. Translating gives CASSIIPGEQYF.

V gene TRBV7-2 combines with J gene TRBJ2-1, with TRBD2 matching 8 bases. Germline V gene sequence: CDR1 SGHTA, CDR2 FQGNSA. CDR3 length: 16 residues. The junction had 9 bases not matched to a gene; V was cut back by 5 bases and J by 3 bases. Written as DNA, the CDR3 is TGTGCCAGCAGCACAGTAGCGGGAAGGGGCTACAATGAGCAGTTCTTC. Its protein product is CASSTVAGRGYNEQFF.

In its sample, this clone was seen once. The genes are TRBV9 and TRBJ2-3, with 7 bases fitting TRBD1. The CDR3 has 15 residues. The junction had 8 bases not matched to a gene; V was cut back by 4 bases and J by 3 bases. Germline V lookup: CDR1 SGDLS, CDR2 YYNGEE. CDR3 nucleotides: TGTGCCAGCAGCCTCGGACAGGCCAGTACAGATACGCAGTATTTT. Encoded protein: CASSLGQASTDTQYF.

This clone was recorded only once. The rearrangement uses TRBV6-2 or TRBV6-3 and TRBJ1-2; D is perhaps TRBD1 (6 bases). Looked up from germline, CDR1 is MNHEY and CDR2 is SVGEGT. There are 16 residues in the CDR3. V shed 5 bases and J shed 0 bases, with 16 bases lying between them. For the CDR3, the DNA is TGTGCCAGCAGTACCCTATGGACAGCTTCTAACTATGGCTACACCTTC. Amino acids: CASSTLWTASNYGYTF.

The CDR3 here is CASTNTRGNYGYTF. The DNA for the CDR3 is TGTGCCAGTACCAATACCAGGGGTAACTATGGCTACACCTTC. This chain uses TRBV19 with TRBJ1-2, with a tentative D call TRBD1 (6 bases). The CDR3 has 14 amino acids. Trimming took off 7 bases at V and 1 base at J, with 13 bases between the two ends. Germline-derived CDR1 and CDR2 are LNHDA and SQIVND (reference sequence).

The V call is TRBV7-9, the J call TRBJ2-3, with TRBD1 matching 11 bases. CDR1 is SEHNR and CDR2 is FQNEAQ in the germline V gene (reference sequence). V lost 9 bases, J lost 3 bases, and 5 bases stayed unmatched. CDR3 length equals 14 residues. The CDR3 loop reads CASVGTGGTDTQYF. The CDR3 DNA sequence: TGTGCCAGTGTAGGGACAGGGGGGACAGATACGCAGTATTTT.

The V and J genes are TRBV2 and TRBJ1-3; perhaps TRBD1 as D (5 bases). The CDR3 runs 16 residues. Germline loops: CDR1 SNHLY, CDR2 FYNNEI. The germline V and J ends were trimmed by 3 bases and 0 bases, with 12 bases remaining between them. CDR3 bases: TGTGCCAGCAGTGACAGGGCCGTCAGCTCTGGAAACACCATATATTTT. The encoded protein is CASSDRAVSSGNTIYF.

This clone showed up just once. This rearrangement joins TRBV19 to TRBJ2-1; 8 bases match TRBD1. V trimming: 8 bases; J trimming: 10 bases; junction bases outside the gene matches: 22. The CDR3 extends over 17 amino acids. Germline lookup yields CDR1 LNHDA and CDR2 SQIVND (reference sequence). The CDR3 is CASRAGGLRDPSPEQFF. The CDR3 nucleotides are TGTGCCAGTCGGGCAGGGGGCCTGAGAGACCCATCCCCCGAGCAGTTCTTC. The whole variable domain, filled in from reference TRBV19 and TRBJ2-1, reads DGGITQSPKYLFRKEGQNVTLSCEQNLNHDAMYWYRQDPGQGLRLIYYSQIVNDFQKGDIAEGYSVSREKKESFPLTVTSAQKNPTAFYLCASRAGGLRDPSPEQFFGPGTRLTVL.

This rearrangement joins TRBV5-1 to TRBJ2-3, with D possibly being TRBD2 (6 bases). Germline V CDR1 and CDR2: SGHRS, YFSETQ. V lost 0 bases and J 4 bases, leaving 6 bases between the germline ends. This CDR3 has 13 residues. CDR3 in amino acids: CASSLGGADTQYF. The CDR3 nucleotides read TGCGCCAGCAGCTTGGGGGGGGCAGATACGCAGTATTTT.

A single count supports this clone. The chain is built from TRBV18 and TRBJ1-6, with D perhaps TRBD1 (6 bases). The V gene lost 6 bases and the J gene lost 5 bases, with 11 bases spanning the gap. CDR3 length: 14 amino acids. The germline V gene encodes CDR1 KGHSH and CDR2 LQKENI. The CDR3 spells CASSVGQNNSPLHF. For the CDR3, the DNA is TGTGCCAGCTCTGTAGGACAGAATAATTCACCCCTCCACTTT.

The V gene is TRBV28, the J gene TRBJ1-2; tentative D call: TRBD1 (5 bases). CDR3 length: 12 amino acids. Trimming shortened V by 4 bases and J by 11 bases, and 14 bases separated the two germline ends. Germline CDR1 and CDR2: MDHEN and SYDVKM. CDR3 sequence (DNA): TGTGCCAGCAGTTGGGAAGACAGTTCTTACACCTTC. It is translated as CASSWEDSSYTF.

The chain recombines TRBV10-3 with TRBJ2-1; 11 bases line up with TRBD2. CDR3 size: 14 residues. Trimming removed 0 bases from V and 10 bases from J; junction bases left unmatched: 2. Germline assignment: CDR1 ENHRY and CDR2 SYGVKD. CDR3 in amino acids: CAISESGLAGEQFF. In DNA form, the CDR3 reads TGTGCCATCAGTGAGTCCGGACTAGCGGGCGAGCAGTTCTTC.

This chain connects TRBV7-2 to TRBJ1-6; the match to TRBD1 covers 8 bases. Trimming at V came to 5 bases and at J to 10 bases, leaving 10 bases not matched to a gene. In germline, CDR1 is SGHTA, CDR2 FQGNSA. The CDR3 extends over 15 amino acids. This CDR3 is CASSVRQGTQSPLHF. The DNA of the CDR3 is TGTGCCAGCAGCGTGAGACAGGGGACGCAATCACCCCTCCACTTT.

The chain carries TRBV27 and TRBJ1-5; 8 bases are shared with TRBD1. V trimming: 5 bases; J trimming: 2 bases; junction bases outside the gene matches: 5. CDR1 and CDR2 (germline): MNHEY, SMNVEV (reference sequence). This CDR3 spans 15 amino acids. The CDR3 nucleotides read TGTGCCAGCAGTCCCCAGACAGGGGGCAATCAGCCCCAGCATTTT. This sequence encodes CASSPQTGGNQPQHF.

The chain combines TRBV6-5 with TRBJ2-5; 7 nucleotides match TRBD2. This CDR3 comprises 15 residues. Per germline, CDR1 MNHEY and CDR2 SVGAGI. Germline trimming cut 2 bases from V and 1 base from J; bases unmatched to any gene: 4. Here the CDR3 DNA reads TGTGCCAGCAGTTACGGGCGGGGGTTCCAAGAGACCCAGTACTTC. Translating gives CASSYGRGFQETQYF.

This chain joins TRBV11-3 and TRBJ2-7; D may be TRBD2 (6 bases). Trimming shortened V by 8 bases and J by 1 base, and 15 bases separated the two germline ends. The length of the CDR3 is 14 residues. From germline, CDR1 is SGHNT and CDR2 YENEEA. The CDR3 is CASLFWGRSYEQYF. As DNA, the CDR3 is TGTGCCAGCCTCTTTTGGGGGAGGTCCTACGAGCAGTACTTC. Combining the CDR3 with reference TRBV11-3 and TRBJ2-7 gives the whole variable domain EAGVVQSPRYKIIEKKQPVAFWCNPISGHNTLYWYLQNLGQGPELLIRYENEEAVDDSQLPKDRFSAERLKGVDSTLKIQPAELGDSAVYLCASLFWGRSYEQYFGPGTRLTVT.

The chain has TRBV19 and TRBJ1-5, with D hard to call. The CDR3 is made up of 19 amino acids. Trimming cost V 2 bases and J 2 bases, with 22 bases left between them. Germline V gives CDR1 LNHDA, CDR2 SQIVND (reference sequence). In DNA form, the CDR3 reads TGTGCCAGTAGTATACGGCCGAAATTTGGGGAGGATGGCAATCAGCCCCAGCATTTT. Its protein product is CASSIRPKFGEDGNQPQHF.